Given below is one T cell receptor beta chain in context. No antigen is known for it. Individuals with alopecia areata gave both lesional scalp punch biopsies and peripheral blood for collection. Using a FACSAria, the CD4+ and CD8+ T cells were sorted from the PBMCs. This sample stems from a study of CD8+ T cells in alopecia areata. Across the whole study: Tofacitinib administration persisted for 6 to 18 months, succeeded by 6 months off drug.

Findings of the study overall: Scalp sample data also include resident alphabeta T cells from normal skin.

The sequencing template was cDNA reverse transcribed from extracted RNA. Using immunoSEQ multiplex PCR, the repertoire was profiled, and TCRdb retains in-frame clones only, with some absent. The sample has some 120,000 clones; 58% are singletons. V lost 2 bases and J 1 base, leaving 11 bases between the germline ends. This CDR3 has 14 residues. Germline V gives CDR1 SQVTM, CDR2 ANQGSEA. The chain carries TRBV29-1 and TRBJ1-1, with a possible D match to TRBD1 (5 bases). This sequence originates from a human donor with alopecia areata. Sequencing was performed on CD4+ T cells sorted from blood, taken at week 0. CDR3 DNA: TGCAGCGTTGAAACGGGGACGGGGAACACTGAAGCTTTCTTT. Protein product: CSVETGTGNTEAFF.